These T cell receptor beta chains were read from a single sample in a study of blood T cell repertoires in COVID-19. Assay: immunoSEQ multiplex PCR; the TCRdb copy retains only in-frame clones and omits some. The sample has over 30,000 clones, roughly 80% seen once. The sample consisted of peripheral blood. These receptors came from a man older than 75 with active or convalescent COVID-19. The CDR3 runs from the conserved cysteine through the conserved F or W. The order of the fields is J gene, V gene, D gene, CDR3 protein. The D gene is left open where the match is weak.

TRBJ1-1 | TRBV29-1 | TRBD1 | CSVTRDRENSEAFF
TRBJ1-1 | TRBV19 | TRBD1 | CASSASRTGRGDTEAFF
TRBJ1-2 | TRBV28 | - | CASRGSDRNYGYTF
TRBJ2-3 | TRBV2 | TRBD2 | CARTSGRGSTDTQYF
TRBJ2-3 | TRBV3-1/TRBV3-2 | TRBD2 | CASSQLAGGRADTQYF
TRBJ1-1 | TRBV28 | - | CASSLRGITVAEAFF
TRBJ1-4 | TRBV19 | - | CASSIGGRGGELFF
TRBJ2-3 | TRBV19 | TRBD2 | CASSRGLAADTQYF
TRBJ2-1 | TRBV24-1 | TRBD1 | CATSSDPGTASSYNEQFF
TRBJ2-1 | TRBV1 | - | CTTTSGRRNEQFF
TRBJ2-6 | TRBV10-3 | TRBD1 | CAISSGTVGSGANVLTF
TRBJ2-7 | TRBV5-1 | - | CASSFPDSYEQYF
TRBJ1-2 | TRBV28 | - | CASSLAGSYGYTF
TRBJ2-3 | TRBV5-6 | - | CASSLSAADTQYF